These 25 T cell receptor beta chains were all obtained from the same sample, sequenced in a study of response to subunit inactivated influenza vaccine. TCRdb re-called the RT-PCR reads through MiXCR, storing one row per CDR3 protein. The table has fewer than 400,000 distinct CDR3 sequences, 21% seen once. The specimen comprised PBMCs from blood, sampled about 20 months after vaccination. These receptors were obtained from a man aged 50-75 years who received an inactivated influenza vaccine.

This clonotype has only a few counts. The V call is TRBV10-3, the J call TRBJ2-2, with D possibly TRBD1 on 6 matching bases. In germline, CDR1 is ENHRY, CDR2 SYGVKD. V was clipped by 0 bases and J by 7 bases, with 15 bases between them. The CDR3 extends over 16 amino acids. CDR3 residues: CAISESTPAGDGELFF. The CDR3 nucleotides are TGTGCCATCAGTGAGTCGACTCCAGCAGGGGACGGGGAGCTGTTTTTT.

This clonotype was counted only a few times. The rearrangement uses TRBV20-1 and TRBJ2-1; 8 bases fit TRBD2. Trimming cost V 2 bases and J 7 bases; bases outside gene matches: 13. This CDR3 is built from 16 residues. Germline CDR1 DFQATT, CDR2 SNEGSKA (reference sequence). CDR3 in amino acids: CSARPPGGAVRNEQFF. Here the CDR3 DNA reads TGCAGTGCTAGACCTCCGGGGGGGGCCGTTAGGAATGAGCAGTTCTTC.

The gene calls are TRBV10-3 and TRBJ2-1, with TRBD2 identical over 11 bases. The CDR3 spans 15 residues. Germline values: CDR1 ENHRY, CDR2 SYGVKD. V trimming: 10 bases; J trimming: 9 bases; junction bases outside the gene matches: 14. CDR3 sequence reads: CATRTSGSGVSEQFF. Written as DNA, the CDR3 is TGTGCCACGAGAACTAGCGGGAGCGGAGTCAGTGAGCAGTTCTTC.

This chain links TRBV12-2 with TRBJ1-1. TRBV12-2 is a pseudogene segment. The CDR3 contains 12 residues. DNA of the CDR3: TGTGCAAGTCGCTCCACTAACACTGAAGCTTTCTTT. Its translation: CASRSTNTEAFF.

The rearrangement uses TRBV5-1 and TRBJ1-1; the match to TRBD1 covers 9 bases. This CDR3 has 15 amino acids. V lost 0 bases, J lost 6 bases, and 6 bases stayed unmatched. In germline, CDR1 is SGHRS, CDR2 YFSETQ. This chain's CDR3 is CASSLETGGLAEAFF. The CDR3 region has the DNA TGCGCCAGCAGCTTGGAAACAGGGGGCCTGGCTGAAGCTTTCTTT. The whole variable domain, filled in from reference TRBV5-1 and TRBJ1-1, reads KAGVTQTPRYLIKTRGQQVTLSCSPISGHRSVSWYQQTPGQGLQFLFEYFSETQRNKGNFPGRFSGRQFSNSRSEMNVSTLELGDSALYLCASSLETGGLAEAFFGQGTRLTVV.

This clonotype was found many times. The genes are TRBV4-1 and TRBJ1-1, with 9 nucleotides matching TRBD1. The CDR3 extends over 15 amino acids. V was clipped by 3 bases and J by 3 bases; unmatched bases: 5. Germline V gene sequence: CDR1 MGHRA, CDR2 YSYEKL. CDR3 nucleotides: TGCGCCAGCAGCCACCGGACAGGGGCGGACACTGAAGCTTTCTTT. Translated, it gives CASSHRTGADTEAFF.

This clonotype has only one observation. V and J are TRBV6-1 and TRBJ2-5, with TRBD1 matching 7 bases. V lost 6 bases to trimming and J lost 9 bases; unmatched junction nucleotides: 10. Germline V gives CDR1 MNHNS, CDR2 SASEGT. This CDR3 contains 13 residues. CDR3 sequence reads: CASSPTGYGAQYF. In DNA form, the CDR3 reads TGTGCCAGCAGCCCGACAGGGTACGGGGCCCAGTACTTC.

This clonotype was detected many times. The chain combines TRBV5-1 with TRBJ1-1; D unresolved. Germline CDR1 and CDR2: SGHRS and YFSETQ. V gave up 0 bases and J gave up 5 bases, with 11 bases separating them. The CDR3 runs 14 residues. Written as DNA, the CDR3 is TGCGCCAGCAGCTTGGAGCCTTCTCGGACTGAAGCTTTCTTT. Translating gives CASSLEPSRTEAFF.

The chain couples TRBV20-1 to TRBJ2-7, with 7 bases identical to TRBD2. The CDR3 has 14 residues. Germline V CDR1 and CDR2: DFQATT, SNEGSKA (reference sequence). Trimming removed 4 bases from V and 4 bases from J; junction bases left unmatched: 10. As DNA, the CDR3 is TGCAGTGCTACGCGAGGGAGTAGCGGGTACGAGCAGTACTTC. Translated: CSATRGSSGYEQYF.

In DNA, the CDR3 is TGTGCCAGCAGCCAAGAAATGGTCGTCGGCGCCGAGCAGTACTTC. Protein product: CASSQEMVVGAEQYF. V usage is TRBV3-1 and J usage is TRBJ2-7, with D unclear. CDR1 and CDR2 from the germline V gene are LGHDT and YNNKEL (reference sequence). The length of the CDR3 is 15 residues. V lost 0 bases, J lost 6 bases, and 15 bases lay in between.

In the case of this clonotype: One end of the junction does not line up with germline, which may come from a read error. The rearrangement uses TRBV14 and TRBJ1-6, with D hard to call. Per germline, CDR1 SGHDN and CDR2 FVKESK. This CDR3 contains 15 residues. The CDR3 spells CASSQGGTYNSPLHF. CDR3 DNA: TGTGCCAGCAGTCAAGGCGGAACCTATAATTCACCCCTCCACTTT.

The chain employs TRBV4-1 and TRBJ1-6, with TRBD1 identical over 7 bases. CDR1 MGHRA and CDR2 YSYEKL come from the germline V gene. V dropped 3 bases and J dropped 9; count of bases not matched to a gene: 11. The CDR3 consists of 16 residues. CDR3 sequence reads: CASSHRDRVGGSPLHF. CDR3 DNA: TGCGCCAGCAGCCATCGAGACAGGGTGGGAGGTTCACCCCTCCACTTT.

This clonotype was counted only a few times. The chain links TRBV7-6 to TRBJ1-2; D is perhaps TRBD1 (5 bases). V lost 5 bases and J 2 bases, leaving 15 bases between the germline ends. The CDR3 sequence is 15 residues long. Germline lookup yields CDR1 SGHVS and CDR2 FNYEAQ. The CDR3 DNA sequence: TGTGCCAGCAGCCCTGGAAGAAGACAGAACTATGGCTACACCTTC. Its translation: CASSPGRRQNYGYTF.

This clonotype was seen many times. V is TRBV4-2 and J is TRBJ1-1; D is undetermined. CDR3 size: 14 residues. CDR1 and CDR2 (germline): LGHNA, YNFKEQ. V lost 0 bases to trimming and J lost 1 base, with 6 bases between them. CDR3 loop: CASSQDRTNTEAFF. DNA of the CDR3: TGTGCCAGCAGCCAAGACCGGACGAACACTGAAGCTTTCTTT.

In this sample, this clonotype turned up a few times. The chain combines TRBV20-1 with TRBJ1-2; the D is unclear. Trimming took 6 bases from V and 0 from J, leaving 14 bases between them. Germline CDR1 is DFQATT and CDR2 is SNEGSKA (reference sequence). The CDR3 sequence is 14 residues long. The CDR3 loop is CSALLTDANYGYTF. DNA for the CDR3: TGCAGTGCCCTTCTGACGGATGCTAACTATGGCTACACCTTC.

This clonotype has more than one count but fewer than ten. The chain links TRBV3-1 to TRBJ1-1; D is unclear. The V gene lost 5 bases and the J gene lost 1 base, with 14 bases spanning the gap. From germline, CDR1 is LGHDT and CDR2 YNNKEL (reference sequence). CDR3 length equals 15 residues. The CDR3 DNA sequence: TGTGCCAGCAGCAACATAGGAGGCTCGAACACTGAAGCTTTCTTT. It translates to CASSNIGGSNTEAFF.

V is TRBV10-1 and J is TRBJ2-7; D is perhaps TRBD2 (6 bases). This CDR3 has 13 residues. Per germline, CDR1 WNHNN and CDR2 SYGVQD (reference sequence). Trimming pared 3 bases from V and 4 bases from J, leaving 10 bases between. As DNA, the CDR3 is TGCGCCAGCAGTGACGGGGGATTTTACGAGCAGTACTTC. Translation gives CASSDGGFYEQYF.

The chain couples TRBV6-5 to TRBJ2-3; D may match TRBD1 or TRBD2 (6 bases each). There are 17 residues in the CDR3. The germline V gene has CDR1 MNHEY and CDR2 SVGAGI. The V and J ends lost 4 bases and 1 base respectively, with 18 bases between them. The CDR3 here is CASSSSTGTWGTDTQYF. The CDR3 nucleotides read TGTGCCAGCAGTTCCTCTACAGGGACTTGGGGCACAGATACGCAGTATTTT.

The chain uses TRBV28 and TRBJ1-2, with D perhaps TRBD1 (5 bases). Trimming took off 11 bases at V and 1 base at J, with 23 bases between the two ends. CDR1 is MDHEN, CDR2 SYDVKM, per germline. The CDR3 is made up of 16 amino acids. The CDR3 bases are TGTGCCTCAGCAGGCCCCGTCGGGGGAAGTAACTATGGCTACACCTTC. This codes for CASAGPVGGSNYGYTF.

This clonotype turned up a few times. This CDR3 is CASSEDRGEKLFF. CDR3 sequence (DNA): TGCGCCAGCAGCGAAGACAGGGGTGAAAAACTGTTTTTT. The chain combines TRBV5-1 with TRBJ1-4; the match to TRBD1 covers 8 bases. This CDR3 region has 13 residues. V was pared by 4 bases and J by 7 bases, with 3 bases of the junction left unmatched. The germline CDR1 and CDR2 sequences are SGHRS and YFSETQ.

The rearrangement uses TRBV7-9 and TRBJ2-7; 8 nucleotides agree with TRBD2. Germline CDR1 and CDR2: SEHNR and FQNEAQ (reference sequence). CDR3 length: 17 amino acids. The V gene end was trimmed by 4 bases and the J gene end by 4 bases; junction bases not matched to a gene: 15. This chain's CDR3 is CASSYLGVGRGSYEQYF. CDR3 nucleotides: TGTGCCAGCAGCTATCTGGGGGTCGGGAGGGGTTCGTACGAGCAGTACTTC.

CDR3 nucleotide sequence: TGTGCCAGCAGCGCCTCCGAGGGTACTGAAGCTTTCTTT. Protein product: CASSASEGTEAFF. This chain uses TRBV9 with TRBJ1-1; D is undetermined. V was cut by 3 bases and J by 5 bases, with 11 bases left in between. Germline values: CDR1 SGDLS, CDR2 YYNGEE. The CDR3 runs 13 residues.

This clonotype has just a few counts. This CDR3 reads CASSTGQDPRSSYEQYF. As DNA, the CDR3 is TGCGCCAGCAGCACAGGACAGGATCCCAGAAGCTCCTACGAGCAGTACTTC. V usage is TRBV5-1 and J usage is TRBJ2-7; 7 bases are a match to TRBD1. V lost 4 bases, J lost 0 bases, and 13 bases stayed unmatched. Germline assignment: CDR1 SGHRS and CDR2 YFSETQ. The CDR3 extends over 17 amino acids.

The rearrangement uses TRBV28 and TRBJ1-5, with a tentative D call TRBD1 (6 bases). The CDR3 runs 18 residues. V was pared by 3 bases and J by 0 bases, with 18 bases between. Germline V lookup: CDR1 MDHEN, CDR2 SYDVKM. For the CDR3, the DNA is TGTGCCAGCAGTTTTGTCGGTCAGGGGCTAAATAGCAATCAGCCCCAGCATTTT. Its protein is CASSFVGQGLNSNQPQHF.

This clonotype was detected a few times. The V call is TRBV5-1, the J call TRBJ2-4; D possibly corresponds to TRBD1 (6 bases). V shed 1 base and J shed 5 bases, with 10 bases lying between them. The germline CDR1 and CDR2 sequences are SGHRS and YFSETQ. The CDR3 is made up of 14 amino acids. CDR3 sequence: CASSLTGLENIQYF. CDR3 nucleotide sequence: TGCGCCAGCAGCTTGACAGGGCTTGAAAACATTCAGTACTTC.